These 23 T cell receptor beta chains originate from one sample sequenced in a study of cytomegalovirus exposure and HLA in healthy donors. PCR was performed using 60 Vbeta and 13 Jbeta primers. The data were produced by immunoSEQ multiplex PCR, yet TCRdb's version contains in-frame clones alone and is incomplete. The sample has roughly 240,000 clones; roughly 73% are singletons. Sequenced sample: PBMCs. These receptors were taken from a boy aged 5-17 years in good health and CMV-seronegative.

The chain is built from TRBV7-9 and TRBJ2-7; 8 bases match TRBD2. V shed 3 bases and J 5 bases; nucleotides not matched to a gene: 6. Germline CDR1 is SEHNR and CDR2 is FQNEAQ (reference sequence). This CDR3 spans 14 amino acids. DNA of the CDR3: TGTGCCAGCAGCTTCCCGGGGGGGGACCACGAGCAGTACTTC. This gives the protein CASSFPGGDHEQYF.

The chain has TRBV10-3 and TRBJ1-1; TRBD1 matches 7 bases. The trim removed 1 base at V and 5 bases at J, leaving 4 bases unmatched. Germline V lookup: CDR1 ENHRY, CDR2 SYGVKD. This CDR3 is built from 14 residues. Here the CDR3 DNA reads TGTGCCATCAGTGAGTACGAGGGGGCAACTGAAGCTTTCTTT. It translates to CAISEYEGATEAFF.

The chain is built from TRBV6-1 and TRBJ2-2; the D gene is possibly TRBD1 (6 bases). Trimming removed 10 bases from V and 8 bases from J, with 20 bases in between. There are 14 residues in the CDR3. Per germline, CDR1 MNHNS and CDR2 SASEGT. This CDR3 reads CATYGTSFVGELFF. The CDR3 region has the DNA TGTGCCACCTATGGGACATCGTTCGTTGGGGAGCTGTTTTTT.

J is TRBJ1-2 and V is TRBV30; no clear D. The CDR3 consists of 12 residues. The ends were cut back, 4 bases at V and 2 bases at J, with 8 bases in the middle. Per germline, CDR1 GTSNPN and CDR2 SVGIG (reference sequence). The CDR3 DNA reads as TGTGCCTGGACGTTACGGAACTATGGCTACACCTTC. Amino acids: CAWTLRNYGYTF.

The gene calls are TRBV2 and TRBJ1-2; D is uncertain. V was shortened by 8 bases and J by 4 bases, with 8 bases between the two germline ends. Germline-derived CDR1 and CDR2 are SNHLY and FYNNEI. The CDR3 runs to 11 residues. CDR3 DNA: TGTGCCAGCGGCAGAACCTATGGCTACACCTTC. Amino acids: CASGRTYGYTF.

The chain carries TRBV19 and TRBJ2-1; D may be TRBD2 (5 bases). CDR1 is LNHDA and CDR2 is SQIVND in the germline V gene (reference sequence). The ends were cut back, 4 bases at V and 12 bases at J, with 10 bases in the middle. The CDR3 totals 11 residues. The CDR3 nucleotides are TGTGCCAGTAGTAGCGTACTAGGGCAGTTCTTC. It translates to CASSSVLGQFF.

CDR3 DNA sequence: TGTGCCAGTGGTAAGACAGTGAACACTGAAGCTTTCTTT. Amino acid sequence: CASGKTVNTEAFF. The chain is built from TRBV19 and TRBJ1-1, with D possibly being TRBD1 (5 bases). Trimming took 8 bases from V and 0 from J, leaving 10 bases between them. Germline values: CDR1 LNHDA, CDR2 SQIVND (reference sequence). The CDR3 spans 13 residues.

CDR3 protein: CASSPRGGSYNEQFF. As DNA, the CDR3 is TGTGCCAGCAGCCCTCGGGGGGGATCCTACAATGAGCAGTTCTTC. The chain is built from TRBV6-6 and TRBJ2-1, with 8 bases that match TRBD2. The CDR3 runs 15 residues. Germline CDR1 MNHNY, CDR2 SVGAGI (reference sequence). The trim removed 6 bases at V and 1 base at J, leaving 5 bases unmatched.

DNA for the CDR3: TGTGCCAGCAGCTTCTCGAACACTGAAGCTTTCTTT. Its translation is CASSFSNTEAFF. The chain combines TRBV11-3 with TRBJ1-1, with D hard to call. The CDR3 has 12 amino acids. V was clipped by 3 bases and J by 1 base, with 3 bases between them. Germline CDR1 SGHNT, CDR2 YENEEA.

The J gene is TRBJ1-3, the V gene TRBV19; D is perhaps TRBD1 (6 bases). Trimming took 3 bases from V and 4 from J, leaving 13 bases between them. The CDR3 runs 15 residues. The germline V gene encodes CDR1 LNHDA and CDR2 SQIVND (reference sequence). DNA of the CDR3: TGTGCCAGTAGTATTTCTCTCCAGGGGGGAAACACCATATATTTT. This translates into CASSISLQGGNTIYF. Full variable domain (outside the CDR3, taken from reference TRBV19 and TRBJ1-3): DGGITQSPKYLFRKEGQNVTLSCEQNLNHDAMYWYRQDPGQGLRLIYYSQIVNDFQKGDIAEGYSVSREKKESFPLTVTSAQKNPTAFYLCASSISLQGGNTIYFGEGSWLTVV.

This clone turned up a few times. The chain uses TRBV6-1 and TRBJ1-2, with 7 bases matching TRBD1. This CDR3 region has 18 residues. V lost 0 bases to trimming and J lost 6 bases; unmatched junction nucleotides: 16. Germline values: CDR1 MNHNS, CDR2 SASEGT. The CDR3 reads CASSEAVGQARRSHGYTF. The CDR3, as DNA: TGTGCCAGCAGTGAAGCGGTAGGACAGGCCAGGCGGTCCCATGGCTACACCTTC.

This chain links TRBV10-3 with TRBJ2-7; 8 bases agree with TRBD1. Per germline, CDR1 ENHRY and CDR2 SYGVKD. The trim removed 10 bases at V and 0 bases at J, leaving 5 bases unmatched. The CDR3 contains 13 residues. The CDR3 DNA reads TGTGCCACCGGACAGGGCGCCTCCTACGAGCAGTACTTC. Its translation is CATGQGASYEQYF.

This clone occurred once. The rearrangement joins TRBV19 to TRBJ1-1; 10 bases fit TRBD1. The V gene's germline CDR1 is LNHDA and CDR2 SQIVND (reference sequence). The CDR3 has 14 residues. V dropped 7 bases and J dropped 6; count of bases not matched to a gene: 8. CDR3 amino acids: CASIGTGVVAEAFF. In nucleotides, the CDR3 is TGTGCCAGTATAGGGACAGGGGTAGTCGCTGAAGCTTTCTTT.

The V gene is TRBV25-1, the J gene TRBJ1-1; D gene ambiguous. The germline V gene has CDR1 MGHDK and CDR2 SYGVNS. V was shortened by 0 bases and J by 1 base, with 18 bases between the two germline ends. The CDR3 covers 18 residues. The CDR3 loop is CASSEYFRDGARNTEAFF. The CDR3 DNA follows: TGTGCCAGCAGTGAATATTTTCGGGATGGAGCAAGGAACACTGAAGCTTTCTTT.

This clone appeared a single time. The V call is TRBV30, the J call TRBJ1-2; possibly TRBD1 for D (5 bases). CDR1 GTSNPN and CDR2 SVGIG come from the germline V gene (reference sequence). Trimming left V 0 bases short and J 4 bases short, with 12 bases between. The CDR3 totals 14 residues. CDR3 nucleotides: TGTGCCTGGAGTGTCGGGGGAGGACTCTATGGCTACACCTTC. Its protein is CAWSVGGGLYGYTF.

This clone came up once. The CDR3, as DNA: TGTGCCAGCAGGAGAGCGGCCACGAGTGGAGATACGCAGTATTTT. As protein: CASRRAATSGDTQYF. The chain combines TRBV2 with TRBJ2-3, with a possible D match to TRBD2 (5 bases). CDR1 is SNHLY, CDR2 FYNNEI, per germline. The CDR3 length is 15 residues. V lost 6 bases, J lost 5 bases, and 18 bases lay in between. Full variable domain (missing parts from reference TRBV2 and TRBJ2-3): EPEVTQTPSHQVTQMGQEVILRCVPISNHLYFYWYRQILGQKVEFLVSFYNNEISEKSEIFDDQFSVERPDGSNFTLKIRSTKLEDSAMYFCASRRAATSGDTQYFGPGTRLTVL.

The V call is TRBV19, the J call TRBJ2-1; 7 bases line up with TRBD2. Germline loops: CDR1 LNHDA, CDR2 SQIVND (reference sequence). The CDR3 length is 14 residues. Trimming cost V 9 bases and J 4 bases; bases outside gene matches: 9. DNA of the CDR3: TGTGCCAGCTCTTCGCTAGCGGAATACAATGAGCAGTTCTTC. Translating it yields CASSSLAEYNEQFF.

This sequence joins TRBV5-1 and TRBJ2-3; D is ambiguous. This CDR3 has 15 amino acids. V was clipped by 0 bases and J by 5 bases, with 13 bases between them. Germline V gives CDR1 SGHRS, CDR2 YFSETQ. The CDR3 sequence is CASSLANVGGDTQYF. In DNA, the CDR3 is TGCGCCAGCAGCTTGGCCAATGTCGGTGGAGATACGCAGTATTTT.

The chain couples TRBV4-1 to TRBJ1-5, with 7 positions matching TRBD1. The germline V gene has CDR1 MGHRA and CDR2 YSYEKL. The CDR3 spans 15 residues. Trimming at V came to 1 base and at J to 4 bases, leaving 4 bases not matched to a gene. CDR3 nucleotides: TGCGCCAGCAGCCAAGCGGACAGGTCGAATCAGCCCCAGCATTTT. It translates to CASSQADRSNQPQHF.

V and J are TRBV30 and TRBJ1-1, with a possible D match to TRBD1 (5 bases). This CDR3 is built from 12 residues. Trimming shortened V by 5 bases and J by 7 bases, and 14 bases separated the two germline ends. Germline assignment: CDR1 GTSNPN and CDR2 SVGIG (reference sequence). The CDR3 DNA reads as TGTGCCTGGTCTAAACAGGCTCGTGAAGCTTTCTTT. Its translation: CAWSKQAREAFF.

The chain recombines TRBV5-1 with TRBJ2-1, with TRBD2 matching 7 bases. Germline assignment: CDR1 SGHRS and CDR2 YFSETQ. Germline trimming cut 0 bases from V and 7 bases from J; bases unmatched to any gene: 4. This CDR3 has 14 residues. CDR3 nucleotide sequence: TGCGCCAGCAGCTTGGGTGGTAGCGGGAATGAGCAGTTCTTC. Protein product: CASSLGGSGNEQFF.

This CDR3 reads CASSQHVGGGEKLFF. The CDR3 region has the DNA TGTGCCAGCAGCCAGCACGTTGGTGGAGGAGAAAAACTGTTTTTT. The chain recombines TRBV6-5 with TRBJ1-4; D ambiguous. Germline V gives CDR1 MNHEY, CDR2 SVGAGI. This CDR3 contains 15 residues. Deletions cut 6 bases from V and 8 bases from J, with 19 bases between.

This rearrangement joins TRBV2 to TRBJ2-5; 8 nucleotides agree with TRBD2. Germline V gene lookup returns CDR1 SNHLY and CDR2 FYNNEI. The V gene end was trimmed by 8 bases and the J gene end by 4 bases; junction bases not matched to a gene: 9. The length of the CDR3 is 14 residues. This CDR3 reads CASGTSWKTETQYF. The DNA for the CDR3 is TGTGCCAGCGGGACTAGTTGGAAGACAGAGACCCAGTACTTC.